The T cell receptor beta chain described here comes from a study of cytomegalovirus exposure and HLA in healthy donors. Across the whole study: Unique TCR beta sequences numbering approximately 100 million came from approximately 180 million T cells in an earlier analysis.

General observations from the study: What TCR beta sequences reportedly achieved was accurate prediction of HLA-A and HLA-B alleles in most subjects.

PCR involved 60 Vbeta and 13 Jbeta primers. Here immunoSEQ multiplex PCR was the method, and the copy in TCRdb shows in-frame clones only, minus some. The repertoire holds approximately 260,000 clones, with 92% as singletons. In the case of this clone: As yet, its antigen is unknown.

The clonotype was recovered from a girl aged 2-9 years in good health and CMV-seronegative. Sample: PBMCs.

CDR3 nucleotide sequence: TGTGCCAGCAAGACTCCGGGACTAGCGAATTACGAGCAGTACTTC. Its translation is CASKTPGLANYEQYF. The chain uses TRBV6-1 and TRBJ2-7; 10 bases are shared with TRBD2. V dropped 7 bases and J dropped 4; count of bases not matched to a gene: 10. The CDR3 has 15 residues. Germline assignment: CDR1 MNHNS and CDR2 SASEGT.